Here is one TCR beta chain with its context. Its antigen remains unidentified. These data come from a study of shared clonotypes between healthy human individuals. Study-wide findings and caveats: Generally, estimated richness proved larger in naive subsets than it did in memory subsets.

CD45RA+ naive and CD45RA-negative memory subsets were separated from CD4+ cells. Trimming at V came to 3 bases and at J to 2 bases, leaving 4 bases not matched to a gene. Germline V CDR1 and CDR2: SGDLS, YYNGEE. This CDR3 region has 16 residues. Produced via immunoSEQ multiplex PCR; TCRdb's table is partial and in-frame only. The table has more than 2,000,000 clones, roughly nine tenths seen once. The chain uses TRBV9 and TRBJ2-3, with 12 nucleotides matching TRBD2. The sample taken for sequencing was naive CD4+ T cells sorted from blood. Subset noted: CD45RA+ positively selected. This receptor was identified in a man younger than 35 in good health. The CDR3 nucleotides read TGTGCCAGCAGCGCTACTAGCGGGGGGACCACAGATACGCAGTATTTT. Its translation is CASSATSGGTTDTQYF.